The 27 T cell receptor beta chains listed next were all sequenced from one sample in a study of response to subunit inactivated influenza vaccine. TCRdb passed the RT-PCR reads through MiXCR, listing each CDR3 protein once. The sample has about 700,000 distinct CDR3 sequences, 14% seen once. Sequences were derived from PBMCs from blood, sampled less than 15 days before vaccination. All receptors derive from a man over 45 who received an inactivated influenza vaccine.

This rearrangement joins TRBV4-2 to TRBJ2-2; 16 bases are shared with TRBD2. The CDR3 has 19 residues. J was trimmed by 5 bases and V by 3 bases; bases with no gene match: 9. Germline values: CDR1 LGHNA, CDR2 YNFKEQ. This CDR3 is CASSQAGTSGRASTGELFF. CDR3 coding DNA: TGTGCCAGCAGCCAGGCTGGGACTAGCGGGAGGGCGTCTACCGGGGAGCTGTTTTTT.

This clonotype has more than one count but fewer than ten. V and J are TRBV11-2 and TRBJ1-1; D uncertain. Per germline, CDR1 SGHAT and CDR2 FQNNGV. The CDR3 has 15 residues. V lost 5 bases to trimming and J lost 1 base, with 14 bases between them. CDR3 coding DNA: TGTGCCAGCAGCCCGAGAATCCTAAGGAACACTGAAGCTTTCTTT. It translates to CASSPRILRNTEAFF.

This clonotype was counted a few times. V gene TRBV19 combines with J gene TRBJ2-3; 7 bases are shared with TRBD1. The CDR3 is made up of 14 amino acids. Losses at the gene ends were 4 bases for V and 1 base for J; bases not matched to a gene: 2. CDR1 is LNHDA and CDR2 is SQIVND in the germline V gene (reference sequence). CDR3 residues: CASSNGQGTDTQYF. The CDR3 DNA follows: TGTGCCAGTAGTAACGGACAGGGCACAGATACGCAGTATTTT. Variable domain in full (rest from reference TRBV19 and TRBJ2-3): DGGITQSPKYLFRKEGQNVTLSCEQNLNHDAMYWYRQDPGQGLRLIYYSQIVNDFQKGDIAEGYSVSREKKESFPLTVTSAQKNPTAFYLCASSNGQGTDTQYFGPGTRLTVL.

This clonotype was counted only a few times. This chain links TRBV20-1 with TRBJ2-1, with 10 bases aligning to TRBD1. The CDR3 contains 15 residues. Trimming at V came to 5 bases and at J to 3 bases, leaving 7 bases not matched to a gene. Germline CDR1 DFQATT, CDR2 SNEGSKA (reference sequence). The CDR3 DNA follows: TGCAGTGCTCCGGGACAGGGGAGCGACTACAATGAGCAGTTCTTC. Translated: CSAPGQGSDYNEQFF.

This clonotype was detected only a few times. The CDR3 DNA sequence: TGCAGTGCAACACCGGGACAGGGGGCACGGGAGACCCAGTACTTC. Translation: CSATPGQGARETQYF. The genes are TRBV20-1 and TRBJ2-5; 12 positions match TRBD1. The CDR3 covers 15 residues. With V trimmed by 6 bases and J by 5 bases, 10 bases remained unmatched. Germline CDR1 and CDR2: DFQATT and SNEGSKA (reference sequence).

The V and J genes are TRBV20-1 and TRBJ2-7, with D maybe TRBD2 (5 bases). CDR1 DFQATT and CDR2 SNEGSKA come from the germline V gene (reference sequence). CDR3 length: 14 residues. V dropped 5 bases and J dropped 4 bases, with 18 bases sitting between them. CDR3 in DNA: TGCAGTGCTCCGACCCAGAGCGGTGGGTACGAGCAGTACTTC. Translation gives CSAPTQSGGYEQYF.

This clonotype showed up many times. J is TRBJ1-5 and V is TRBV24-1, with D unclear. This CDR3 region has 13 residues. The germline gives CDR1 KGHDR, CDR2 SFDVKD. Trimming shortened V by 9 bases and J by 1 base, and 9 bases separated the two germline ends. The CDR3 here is CATARTSNQPQHF. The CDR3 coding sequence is TGTGCCACCGCTCGTACGAGCAATCAGCCCCAGCATTTT.

The CDR3 nucleotides read TGCAGTGCTAGCACCCTAGCGGGAGTAGGTTACGAGCAGTACTTC. Protein sequence: CSASTLAGVGYEQYF. This rearrangement joins TRBV20-1 to TRBJ2-7; 10 bases match TRBD2. The V gene end was trimmed by 3 bases and the J gene end by 4 bases; junction bases not matched to a gene: 9. Germline assignment: CDR1 DFQATT and CDR2 SNEGSKA (reference sequence). CDR3 length equals 15 residues.

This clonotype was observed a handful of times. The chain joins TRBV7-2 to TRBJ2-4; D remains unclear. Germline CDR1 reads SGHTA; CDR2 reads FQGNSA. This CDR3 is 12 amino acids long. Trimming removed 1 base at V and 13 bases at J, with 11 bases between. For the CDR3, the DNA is TGTGCCAGCAGCTTAGGCCCCAGAAACCAGTACTTC. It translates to CASSLGPRNQYF. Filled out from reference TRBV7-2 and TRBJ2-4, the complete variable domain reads GAGVSQSPSNKVTEKGKDVELRCDPISGHTALYWYRQSLGQGLEFLIYFQGNSAPDKSGLPSDRFSAERTGGSVSTLTIQRTQQEDSAVYLCASSLGPRNQYFGAGTRLSVL.

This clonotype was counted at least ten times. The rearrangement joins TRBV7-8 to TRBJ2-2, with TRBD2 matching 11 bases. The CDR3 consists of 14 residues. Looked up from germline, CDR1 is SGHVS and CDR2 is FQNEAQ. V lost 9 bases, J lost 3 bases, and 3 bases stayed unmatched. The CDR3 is CASALAGDTGELFF. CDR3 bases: TGTGCCAGTGCACTAGCGGGAGACACCGGGGAGCTGTTTTTT. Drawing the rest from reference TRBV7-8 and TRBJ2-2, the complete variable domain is GAGVSQSPRYKVAKRGQDVALRCDPISGHVSLFWYQQALGQGPEFLTYFQNEAQLDKSGLPSDRFFAERPEGSVSTLKIQRTQQEDSAVYLCASALAGDTGELFFGEGSRLTVL.

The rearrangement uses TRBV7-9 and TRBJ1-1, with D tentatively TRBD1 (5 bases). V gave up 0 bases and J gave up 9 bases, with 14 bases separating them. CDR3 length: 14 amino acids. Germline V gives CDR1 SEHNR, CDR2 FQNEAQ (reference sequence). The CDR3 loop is CASSLASSRGKAFF. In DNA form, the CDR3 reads TGTGCCAGCAGCTTAGCAAGTAGCCGGGGGAAAGCTTTCTTT.

The chain's CDR3 is CASSERAGGTYEQYF. The CDR3 nucleotides read TGTGCCAGCAGCGAAAGGGCGGGAGGAACCTACGAGCAGTACTTC. The chain has TRBV4-2 and TRBJ2-7; 8 nucleotides match TRBD2. The germline V gene has CDR1 LGHNA and CDR2 YNFKEQ. V trimming: 5 bases; J trimming: 2 bases; junction bases outside the gene matches: 8. The length of the CDR3 is 15 residues.

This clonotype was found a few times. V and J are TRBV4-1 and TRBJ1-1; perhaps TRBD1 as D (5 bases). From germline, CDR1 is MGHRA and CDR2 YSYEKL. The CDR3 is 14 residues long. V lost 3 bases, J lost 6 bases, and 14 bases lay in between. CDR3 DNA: TGCGCCAGCAGCCATCCAGGGAGGGAGGCTGAAGCTTTCTTT. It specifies CASSHPGREAEAFF.

DNA of the CDR3: TGTGCCAGCAGCCGGGACCCGTTCCTGAGCTACGAGCAGTACTTC. Protein product: CASSRDPFLSYEQYF. This chain connects TRBV7-6 to TRBJ2-7, with D perhaps assigned TRBD1 or TRBD2 (5 bases each). Trimming cost V 5 bases and J 3 bases, with 17 bases left between them. Germline-derived CDR1 and CDR2 are SGHVS and FNYEAQ. This CDR3 has 15 residues. Variable domain in full (rest from reference TRBV7-6 and TRBJ2-7): GAGVSQSPRYKVTKRGQDVALRCDPISGHVSLYWYRQALGQGPEFLTYFNYEAQQDKSGLPNDRFSAERPEGSISTLTIQRTEQRDSAMYRCASSRDPFLSYEQYFGPGTRLTVT.

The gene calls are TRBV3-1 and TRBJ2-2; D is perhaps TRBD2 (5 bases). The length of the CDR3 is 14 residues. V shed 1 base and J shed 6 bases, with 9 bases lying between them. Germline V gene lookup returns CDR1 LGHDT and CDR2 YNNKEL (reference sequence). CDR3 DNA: TGTGCCAGCAGCCAAGGAGGGTTGCCCGGGGAGCTGTTTTTT. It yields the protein CASSQGGLPGELFF.

CDR3 nucleotides: TGTGCCAGCAGCGATGGGGGTTCGGATACGCAGTATTTT. It specifies CASSDGGSDTQYF. This chain joins TRBV7-3 and TRBJ2-3; D might be TRBD1 or TRBD2, each matching 5 bases. The CDR3 consists of 13 residues. V lost 5 bases to trimming and J lost 6 bases, with 12 bases between them. Germline V gene sequence: CDR1 SGHTA, CDR2 FQGTGA.

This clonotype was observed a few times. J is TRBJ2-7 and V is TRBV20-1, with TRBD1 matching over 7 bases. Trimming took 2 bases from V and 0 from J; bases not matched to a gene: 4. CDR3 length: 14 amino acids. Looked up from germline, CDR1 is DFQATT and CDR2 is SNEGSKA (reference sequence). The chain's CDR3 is CSARPRDSSYEQYF. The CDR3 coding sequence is TGCAGTGCTAGACCCCGGGACAGCTCCTACGAGCAGTACTTC.

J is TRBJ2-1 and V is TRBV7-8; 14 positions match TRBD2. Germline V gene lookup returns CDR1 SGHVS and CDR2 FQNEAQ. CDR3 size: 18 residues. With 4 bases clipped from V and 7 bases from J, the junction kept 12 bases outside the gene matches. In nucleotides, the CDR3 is TGTGCCAGCAGCTCACGGACTAGCGGGGGGCCCCTAGGGAATGAGCAGTTCTTC. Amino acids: CASSSRTSGGPLGNEQFF.

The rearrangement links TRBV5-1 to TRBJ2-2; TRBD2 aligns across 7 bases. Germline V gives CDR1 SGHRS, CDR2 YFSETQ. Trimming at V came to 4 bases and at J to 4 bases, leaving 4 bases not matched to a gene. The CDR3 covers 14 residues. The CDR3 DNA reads TGCGCCAGCAGCCCGGGGGGAACCACCGGGGAGCTGTTTTTT. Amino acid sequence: CASSPGGTTGELFF.

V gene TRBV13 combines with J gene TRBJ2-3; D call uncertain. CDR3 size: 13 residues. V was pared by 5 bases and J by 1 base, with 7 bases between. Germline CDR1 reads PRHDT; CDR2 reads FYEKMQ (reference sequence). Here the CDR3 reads CASSRIGTDTQYF. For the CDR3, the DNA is TGTGCCAGCAGCCGGATCGGCACAGATACGCAGTATTTT.

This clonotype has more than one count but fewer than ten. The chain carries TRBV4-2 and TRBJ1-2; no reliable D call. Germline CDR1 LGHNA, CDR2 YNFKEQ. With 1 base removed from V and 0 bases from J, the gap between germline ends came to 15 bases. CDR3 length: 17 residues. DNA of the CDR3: TGTGCCAGCAGCCAAGTGGGAGCAGGAGTGGCTAACTATGGCTACACCTTC. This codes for CASSQVGAGVANYGYTF.

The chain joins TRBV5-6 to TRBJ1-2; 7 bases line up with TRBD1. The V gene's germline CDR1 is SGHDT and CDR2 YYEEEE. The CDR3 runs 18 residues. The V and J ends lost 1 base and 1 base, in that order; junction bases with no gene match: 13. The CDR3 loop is CASSLPGTEYSLNYGYTF. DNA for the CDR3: TGTGCCAGCAGCTTGCCCGGGACAGAATACTCACTTAACTATGGCTACACCTTC.

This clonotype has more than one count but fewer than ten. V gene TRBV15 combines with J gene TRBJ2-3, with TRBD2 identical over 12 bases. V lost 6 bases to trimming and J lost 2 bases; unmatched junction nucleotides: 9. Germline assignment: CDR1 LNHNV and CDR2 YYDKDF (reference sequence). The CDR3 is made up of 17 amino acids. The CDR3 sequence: CATRGLAGQKSTDTQYF. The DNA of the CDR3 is TGTGCCACCAGGGGACTAGCGGGCCAGAAGTCCACAGATACGCAGTATTTT.

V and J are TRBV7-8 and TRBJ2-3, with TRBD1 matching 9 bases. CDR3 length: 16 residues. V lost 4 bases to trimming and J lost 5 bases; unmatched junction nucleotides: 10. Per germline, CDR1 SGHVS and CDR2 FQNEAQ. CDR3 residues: CASSWGLQGAGDTQYF. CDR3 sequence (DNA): TGTGCCAGCAGCTGGGGGTTACAGGGGGCGGGAGATACGCAGTATTTT.

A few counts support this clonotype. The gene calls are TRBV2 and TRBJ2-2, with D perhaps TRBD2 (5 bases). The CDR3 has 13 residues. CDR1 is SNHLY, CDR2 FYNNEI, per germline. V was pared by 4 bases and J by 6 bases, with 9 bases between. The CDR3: CASSGLAPGELFF. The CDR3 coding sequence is TGTGCCAGCAGTGGCCTAGCACCCGGGGAGCTGTTTTTT.

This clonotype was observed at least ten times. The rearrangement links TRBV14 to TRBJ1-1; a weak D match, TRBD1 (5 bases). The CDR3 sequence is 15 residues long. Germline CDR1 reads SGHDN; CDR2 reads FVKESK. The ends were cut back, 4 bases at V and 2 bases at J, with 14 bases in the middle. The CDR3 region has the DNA TGTGCCAGCAGCCCCCGTCAGGGTCGCAACACTGAAGCTTTCTTT. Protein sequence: CASSPRQGRNTEAFF.

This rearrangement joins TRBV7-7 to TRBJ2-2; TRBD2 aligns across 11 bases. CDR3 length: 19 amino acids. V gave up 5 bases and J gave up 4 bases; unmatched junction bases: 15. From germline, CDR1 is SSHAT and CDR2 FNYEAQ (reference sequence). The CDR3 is CASSQAGSGLAGFTGELFF. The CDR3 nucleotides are TGTGCCAGCAGCCAGGCGGGCAGCGGACTAGCGGGCTTCACCGGGGAGCTGTTTTTT.